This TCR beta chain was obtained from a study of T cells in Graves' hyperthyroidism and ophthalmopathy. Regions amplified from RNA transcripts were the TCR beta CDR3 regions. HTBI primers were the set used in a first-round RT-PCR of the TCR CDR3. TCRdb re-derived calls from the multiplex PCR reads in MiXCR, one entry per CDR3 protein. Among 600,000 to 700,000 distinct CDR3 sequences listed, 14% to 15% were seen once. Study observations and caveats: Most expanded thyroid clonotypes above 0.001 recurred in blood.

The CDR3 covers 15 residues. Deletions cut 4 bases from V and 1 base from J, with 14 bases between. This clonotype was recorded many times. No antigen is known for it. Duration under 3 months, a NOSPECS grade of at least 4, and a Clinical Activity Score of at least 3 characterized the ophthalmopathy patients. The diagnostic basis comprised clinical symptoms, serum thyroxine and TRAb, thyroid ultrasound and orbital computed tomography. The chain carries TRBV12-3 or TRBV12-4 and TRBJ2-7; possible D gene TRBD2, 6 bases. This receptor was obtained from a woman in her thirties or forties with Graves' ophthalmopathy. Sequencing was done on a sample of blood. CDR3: CASSYSDGGSYEQYF. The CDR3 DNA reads TGTGCCAGCAGTTACAGCGACGGGGGTTCCTACGAGCAGTACTTC.